This T cell receptor beta chain was recorded in a study of response to subunit inactivated influenza vaccine. MiXCR was run by TCRdb on the RT-PCR reads, yielding one entry per CDR3 protein. The profile shows some 500,000 distinct CDR3 sequences, approximately 24% of them singletons. This clonotype was seen a handful of times. A read error may account for a junction end that differs from germline. The germline CDR1 and CDR2 sequences are MGHDK and SYGVNS. This CDR3 has 15 residues. V usage is TRBV25-1 and J usage is TRBJ2-7, with 8 bases aligning to TRBD1. The sequence was collected from a man aged 45-65 years who received an inactivated influenza vaccine. The sample was CD4+ T cells sorted from PBMCs, taken around 5 days after vaccination. CDR3 nucleotides: TGTGCCAGCGGTGAGCTAGCAGGGGGCTTATACGAGCAGTACTTC. Encoded protein: CASGELAGGLYEQYF.